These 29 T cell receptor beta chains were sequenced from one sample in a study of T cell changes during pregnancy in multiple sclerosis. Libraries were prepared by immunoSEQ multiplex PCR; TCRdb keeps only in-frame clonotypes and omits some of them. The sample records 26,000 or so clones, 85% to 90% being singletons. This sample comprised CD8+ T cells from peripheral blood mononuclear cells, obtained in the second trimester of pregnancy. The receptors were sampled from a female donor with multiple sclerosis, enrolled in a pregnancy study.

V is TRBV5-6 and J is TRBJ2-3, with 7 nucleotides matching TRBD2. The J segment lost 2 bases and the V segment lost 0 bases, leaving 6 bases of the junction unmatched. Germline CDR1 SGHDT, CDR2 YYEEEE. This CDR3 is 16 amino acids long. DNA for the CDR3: TGTGCCAGCAGCTTGGGAGGCGGGAGACACACAGATACGCAGTATTTT. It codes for CASSLGGGRHTDTQYF.

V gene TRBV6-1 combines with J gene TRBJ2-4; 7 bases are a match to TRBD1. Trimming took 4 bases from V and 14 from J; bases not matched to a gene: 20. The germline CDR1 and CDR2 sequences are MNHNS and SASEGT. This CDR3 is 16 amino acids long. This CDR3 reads CASSGHTTGVRFAEYF. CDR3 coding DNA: TGTGCCAGCAGTGGCCACACAACAGGGGTGAGGTTTGCTGAGTACTTC.

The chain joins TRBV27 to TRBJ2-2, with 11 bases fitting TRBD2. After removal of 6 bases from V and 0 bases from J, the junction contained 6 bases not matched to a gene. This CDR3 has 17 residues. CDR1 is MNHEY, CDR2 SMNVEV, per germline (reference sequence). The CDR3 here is CASSPTSGTSNTGELFF. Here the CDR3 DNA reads TGTGCCAGCAGCCCGACTAGCGGGACTTCGAACACCGGGGAGCTGTTTTTT.

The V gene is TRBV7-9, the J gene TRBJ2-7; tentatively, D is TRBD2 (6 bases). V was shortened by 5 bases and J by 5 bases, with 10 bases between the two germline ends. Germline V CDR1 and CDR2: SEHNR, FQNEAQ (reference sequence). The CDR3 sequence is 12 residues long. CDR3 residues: CASSREIHEQYF. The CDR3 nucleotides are TGTGCCAGCAGCCGGGAGATCCACGAGCAGTACTTC. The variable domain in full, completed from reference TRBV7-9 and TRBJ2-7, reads DTGVSQNPRHKITKRGQNVTFRCDPISEHNRLYWYRQTLGQGPEFLTYFQNEAQLEKSRLLSDRFSAERPKGSFSTLEIQRTEQGDSAMYLCASSREIHEQYFGPGTRLTVT.

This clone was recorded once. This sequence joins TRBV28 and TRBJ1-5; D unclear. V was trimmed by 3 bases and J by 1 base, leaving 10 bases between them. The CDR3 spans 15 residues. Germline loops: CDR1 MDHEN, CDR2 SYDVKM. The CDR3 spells CASSLRLYSNQPQHF. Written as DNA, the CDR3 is TGTGCCAGCAGTTTGCGGCTGTACAGCAATCAGCCCCAGCATTTT.

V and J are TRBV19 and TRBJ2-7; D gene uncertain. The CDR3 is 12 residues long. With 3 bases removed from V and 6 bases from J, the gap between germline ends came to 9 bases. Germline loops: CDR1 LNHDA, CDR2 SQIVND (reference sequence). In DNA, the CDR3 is TGTGCCAGTAGTATGGGCTTGTCCGAGCAGTACTTC. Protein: CASSMGLSEQYF. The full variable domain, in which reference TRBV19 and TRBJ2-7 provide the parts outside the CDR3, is DGGITQSPKYLFRKEGQNVTLSCEQNLNHDAMYWYRQDPGQGLRLIYYSQIVNDFQKGDIAEGYSVSREKKESFPLTVTSAQKNPTAFYLCASSMGLSEQYFGPGTRLTVT.

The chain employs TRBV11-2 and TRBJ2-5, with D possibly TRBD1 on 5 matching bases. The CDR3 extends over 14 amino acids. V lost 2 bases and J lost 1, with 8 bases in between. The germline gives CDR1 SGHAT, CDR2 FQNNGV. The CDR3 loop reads CASSLPGRQETQYF. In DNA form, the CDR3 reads TGTGCCAGCAGCTTACCAGGGCGCCAAGAGACCCAGTACTTC.

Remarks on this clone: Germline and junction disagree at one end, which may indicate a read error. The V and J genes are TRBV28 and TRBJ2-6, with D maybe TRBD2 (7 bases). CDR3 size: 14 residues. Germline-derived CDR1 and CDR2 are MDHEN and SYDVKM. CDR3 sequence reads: CASSFRGGDNVLTF. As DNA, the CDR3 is TGTGCCAGCAGTTTCCGAGGGGGGGACAACGTCCTGACTTTC.

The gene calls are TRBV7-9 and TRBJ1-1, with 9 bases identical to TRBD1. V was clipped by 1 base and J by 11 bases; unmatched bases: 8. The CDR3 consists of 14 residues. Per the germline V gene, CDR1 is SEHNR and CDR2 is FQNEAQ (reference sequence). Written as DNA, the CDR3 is TGTGCCAGCAGCTTAGGAGGACAGGGGCGGGAGGCTTTCTTT. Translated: CASSLGGQGREAFF.

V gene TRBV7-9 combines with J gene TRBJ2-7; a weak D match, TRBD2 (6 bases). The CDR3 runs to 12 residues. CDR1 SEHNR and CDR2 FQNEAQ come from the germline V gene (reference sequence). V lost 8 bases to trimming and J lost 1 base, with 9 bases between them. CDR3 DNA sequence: TGTGCCAGCCAGGCGGGATCCTACGAGCAGTACTTC. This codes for CASQAGSYEQYF.

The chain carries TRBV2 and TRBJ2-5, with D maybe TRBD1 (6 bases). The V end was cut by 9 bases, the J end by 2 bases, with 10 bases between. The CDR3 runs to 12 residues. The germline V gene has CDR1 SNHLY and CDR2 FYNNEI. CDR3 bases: TGTGCCAGGACAGGACAGCAAGAGACCCAGTACTTC. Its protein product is CARTGQQETQYF.

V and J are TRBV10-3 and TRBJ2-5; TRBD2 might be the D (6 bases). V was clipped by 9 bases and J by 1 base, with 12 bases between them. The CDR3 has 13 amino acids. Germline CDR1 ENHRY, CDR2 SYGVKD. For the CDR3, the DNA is TGTGCCATAAAGCAGGGACTCCAAGAGACCCAGTACTTC. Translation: CAIKQGLQETQYF.

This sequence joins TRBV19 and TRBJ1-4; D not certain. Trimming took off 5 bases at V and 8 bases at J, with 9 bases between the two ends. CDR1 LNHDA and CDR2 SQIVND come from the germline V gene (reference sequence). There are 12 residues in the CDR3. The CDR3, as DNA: TGTGCCAGTAGTGGGCAGCTGGAAAAACTGTTTTTT. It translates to CASSGQLEKLFF.

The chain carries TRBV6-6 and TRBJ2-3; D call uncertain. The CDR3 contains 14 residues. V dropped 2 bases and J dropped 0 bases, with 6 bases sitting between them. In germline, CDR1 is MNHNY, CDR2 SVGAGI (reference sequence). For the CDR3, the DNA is TGTGCCAGCAGTTACGGCGGTAGCACAGATACGCAGTATTTT. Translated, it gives CASSYGGSTDTQYF.

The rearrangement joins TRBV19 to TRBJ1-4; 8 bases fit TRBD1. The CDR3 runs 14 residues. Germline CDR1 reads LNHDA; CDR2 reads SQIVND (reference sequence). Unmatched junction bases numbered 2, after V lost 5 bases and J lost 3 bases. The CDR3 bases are TGTGCCAGTAGTCCGGGACAGGCTAATGAAAAACTGTTTTTT. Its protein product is CASSPGQANEKLFF.

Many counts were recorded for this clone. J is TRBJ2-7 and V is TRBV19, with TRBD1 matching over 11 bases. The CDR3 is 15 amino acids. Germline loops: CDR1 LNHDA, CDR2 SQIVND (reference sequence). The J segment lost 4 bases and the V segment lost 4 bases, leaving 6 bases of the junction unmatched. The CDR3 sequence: CASSTRTGGSYEQYF. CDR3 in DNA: TGTGCCAGTAGTACCCGGACAGGGGGCTCATACGAGCAGTACTTC.

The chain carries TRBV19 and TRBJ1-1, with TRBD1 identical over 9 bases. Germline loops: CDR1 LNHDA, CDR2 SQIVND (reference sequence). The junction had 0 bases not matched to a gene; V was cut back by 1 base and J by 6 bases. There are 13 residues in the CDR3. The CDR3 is CASSIGQGAEAFF. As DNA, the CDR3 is TGTGCCAGTAGTATAGGACAGGGGGCTGAAGCTTTCTTT.

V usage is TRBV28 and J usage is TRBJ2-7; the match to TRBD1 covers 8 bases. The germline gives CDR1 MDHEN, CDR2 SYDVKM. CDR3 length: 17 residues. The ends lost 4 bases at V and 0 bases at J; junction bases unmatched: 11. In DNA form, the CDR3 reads TGTGCCAGCAGTTCCCTTTCAGGGGGCCCTCTCTCCTACGAGCAGTACTTC. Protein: CASSSLSGGPLSYEQYF. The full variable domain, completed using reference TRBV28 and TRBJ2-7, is DVKVTQSSRYLVKRTGEKVFLECVQDMDHENMFWYRQDPGLGLRLIYFSYDVKMKEKGDIPEGYSVSREKKERFSLILESASTNQTSMYLCASSSLSGGPLSYEQYFGPGTRLTVT.

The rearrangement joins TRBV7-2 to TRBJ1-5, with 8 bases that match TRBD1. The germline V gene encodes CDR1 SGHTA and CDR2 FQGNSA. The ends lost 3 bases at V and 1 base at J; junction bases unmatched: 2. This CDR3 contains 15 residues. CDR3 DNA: TGTGCCAGCAGCTTCCACAGGGGGAGCAATCAGCCCCAGCATTTT. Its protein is CASSFHRGSNQPQHF.

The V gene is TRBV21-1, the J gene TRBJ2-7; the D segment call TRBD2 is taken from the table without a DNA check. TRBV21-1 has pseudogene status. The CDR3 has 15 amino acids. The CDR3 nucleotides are TGTGCCAGCAGCACCTCACGGGGGGTTCCCTACGAGCAGTACTTC. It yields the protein CASSTSRGVPYEQYF.

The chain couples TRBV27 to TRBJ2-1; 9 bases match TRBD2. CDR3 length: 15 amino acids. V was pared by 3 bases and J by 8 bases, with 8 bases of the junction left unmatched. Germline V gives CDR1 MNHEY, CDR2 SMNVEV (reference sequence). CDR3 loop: CASSFTSGPGDEQFF. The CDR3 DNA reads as TGTGCCAGCAGTTTCACTAGCGGGCCGGGGGATGAGCAGTTCTTC.

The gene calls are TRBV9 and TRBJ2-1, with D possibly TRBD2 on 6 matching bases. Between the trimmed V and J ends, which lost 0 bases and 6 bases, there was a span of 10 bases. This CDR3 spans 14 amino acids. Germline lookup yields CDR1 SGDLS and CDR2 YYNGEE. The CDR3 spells CASSVVGSRNEQFF. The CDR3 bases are TGTGCCAGCAGCGTAGTCGGGAGCCGCAATGAGCAGTTCTTC.

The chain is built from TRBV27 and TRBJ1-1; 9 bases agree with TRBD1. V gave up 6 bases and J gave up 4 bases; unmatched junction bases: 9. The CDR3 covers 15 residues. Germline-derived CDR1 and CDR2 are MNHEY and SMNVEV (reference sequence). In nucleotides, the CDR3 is TGTGCCAGCAGAACACTCCGGGACAGGGTCACTGAAGCTTTCTTT. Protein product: CASRTLRDRVTEAFF.

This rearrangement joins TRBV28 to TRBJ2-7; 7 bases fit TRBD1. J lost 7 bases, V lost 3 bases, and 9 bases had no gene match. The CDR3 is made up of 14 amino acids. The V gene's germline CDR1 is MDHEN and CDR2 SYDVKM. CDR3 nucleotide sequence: TGTGCCAGCAGTTTCCCTAGCACAGGGGCAGAGCAGTACTTC. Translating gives CASSFPSTGAEQYF.

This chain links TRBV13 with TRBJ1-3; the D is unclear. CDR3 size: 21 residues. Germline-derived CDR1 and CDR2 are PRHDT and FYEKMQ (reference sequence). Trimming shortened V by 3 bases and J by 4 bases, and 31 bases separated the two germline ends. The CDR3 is CASSFRRGWEIFGSGGNTIYF. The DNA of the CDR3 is TGTGCCAGCAGCTTCCGGCGGGGTTGGGAAATATTCGGCAGTGGCGGAAACACCATATATTTT.

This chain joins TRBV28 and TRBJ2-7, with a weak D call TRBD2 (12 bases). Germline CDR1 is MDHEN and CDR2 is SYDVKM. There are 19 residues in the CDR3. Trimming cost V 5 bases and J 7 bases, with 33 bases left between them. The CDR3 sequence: CASSHGTGGGLAGSGEQYF. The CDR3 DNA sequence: TGTGCCAGCAGTCACGGGACAGGGGGAGGACTAGCGGGATCGGGTGAGCAGTACTTC.

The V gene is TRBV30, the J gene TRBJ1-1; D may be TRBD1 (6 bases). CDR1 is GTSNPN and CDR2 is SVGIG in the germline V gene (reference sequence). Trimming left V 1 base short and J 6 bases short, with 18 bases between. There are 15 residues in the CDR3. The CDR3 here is CAWSGGRILAAEAFF. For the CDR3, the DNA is TGTGCCTGGAGTGGGGGGCGGATTCTTGCCGCTGAAGCTTTCTTT.

This CDR3 is CASSIQDRVTYEQYF. The DNA of the CDR3 is TGTGCCAGTAGTATCCAAGACAGGGTAACCTACGAGCAGTACTTC. The J gene is TRBJ2-7, the V gene TRBV19; TRBD1 matches 7 bases. In germline, CDR1 is LNHDA, CDR2 SQIVND (reference sequence). The trim removed 3 bases at V and 2 bases at J, leaving 7 bases unmatched. This CDR3 is built from 15 residues.

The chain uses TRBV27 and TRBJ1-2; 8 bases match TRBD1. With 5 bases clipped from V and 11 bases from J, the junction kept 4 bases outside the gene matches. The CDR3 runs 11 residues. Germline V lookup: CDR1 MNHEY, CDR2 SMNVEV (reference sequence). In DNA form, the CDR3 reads TGTGCCAGCAGTCAGGGGGCCGGGTACACCTTC. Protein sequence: CASSQGAGYTF.